These 19 T cell receptor beta chains were all obtained from the same sample, sequenced in a study of T cell responses to AZD1222 COVID-19 vaccine (TCRdb year 2021). The sample's time point label is to be understood as: about 28 days (+/-7) after the second vaccine dose. The method was the immunoSEQ multiplex PCR assay. The source is immuneACCESS, and TCRdb retained only in-frame sequences with V and J called. Part of the clones is not carried over; for the studies checked, unresolved V genes explain less than half of this, and the remainder is unexplained. The sample contains 56,000 or so clones, about 80% of them found a single time. 5% of the sample is held by the ten biggest clonotypes. This material consisted of peripheral blood, taken 28 days after the second AZD1222 dose. The receptor set was obtained from an adult who received the AZD1222 COVID-19 vaccine.

The rearrangement uses TRBV7-2 and TRBJ2-5; no definite D call. V was cut by 5 bases and J by 5 bases, with 12 bases left in between. The CDR3 has 13 amino acids. The germline V gene encodes CDR1 SGHTA and CDR2 FQGNSA. For the CDR3, the DNA is TGTGCCAGCAGCCCTTTTTCGGGTGAGACCCAGTACTTC. Translated: CASSPFSGETQYF.

The chain recombines TRBV7-2 with TRBJ1-5; D might be TRBD1 (6 bases). From germline, CDR1 is SGHTA and CDR2 FQGNSA. V gave up 2 bases and J gave up 5 bases, with 10 bases separating them. This CDR3 has 14 amino acids. As DNA, the CDR3 is TGTGCCAGCAGCTTACTACAGGGCGATCAGCCCCAGCATTTT. This gives the protein CASSLLQGDQPQHF.

The chain recombines TRBV15 with TRBJ1-2; 9 bases align to TRBD1. The CDR3 totals 15 residues. The germline V gene encodes CDR1 LNHNV and CDR2 YYDKDF (reference sequence). With V trimmed by 2 bases and J by 6 bases, 7 bases remained unmatched. The CDR3 coding sequence is TGTGCCACCAGCAGACCGGGACAGGGACCCAATGGCTACACCTTC. Residues: CATSRPGQGPNGYTF.

The chain combines TRBV7-8 with TRBJ2-3; D is uncertain. In germline, CDR1 is SGHVS, CDR2 FQNEAQ. This CDR3 has 12 amino acids. V was cut by 5 bases and J by 4 bases, with 7 bases left in between. The CDR3 nucleotides read TGTGCCAGCAGCCCACGGTCAGATACGCAGTATTTT. Protein sequence: CASSPRSDTQYF.

The chain links TRBV2 to TRBJ2-7; D is uncertain. V was cut by 5 bases and J by 3 bases, with 8 bases left in between. From germline, CDR1 is SNHLY and CDR2 FYNNEI. The CDR3 runs 12 residues. CDR3: CASSKDGYEQYV. CDR3 sequence (DNA): TGTGCCAGCAGTAAGGACGGCTACGAGCAGTACGTC.

This clone was observed once. The chain combines TRBV7-8 with TRBJ1-1; D not resolved. CDR1 SGHVS and CDR2 FQNEAQ come from the germline V gene. V dropped 3 bases and J dropped 1 base, with 9 bases sitting between them. The CDR3 runs 14 residues. CDR3 in DNA: TGTGCCAGCAGCTTTAGTGGAGCGAACACTGAAGCTTTCTTT. Translated, it gives CASSFSGANTEAFF. The full variable domain, with the rest looked up from reference TRBV7-8 and TRBJ1-1, is GAGVSQSPRYKVAKRGQDVALRCDPISGHVSLFWYQQALGQGPEFLTYFQNEAQLDKSGLPSDRFFAERPEGSVSTLKIQRTQQEDSAVYLCASSFSGANTEAFFGQGTRLTVV.

Concerning this clone itself: This CDR3 is also generated by other DNA sequences in the sample. This chain joins TRBV11-3 and TRBJ2-5; the match to TRBD1 covers 7 bases. Trimming took 5 bases from V and 5 from J; bases not matched to a gene: 8. The CDR3 totals 14 residues. In germline, CDR1 is SGHNT, CDR2 YENEEA. CDR3 region: CASSLRQGEETQYF. CDR3 in DNA: TGTGCCAGCAGCCTCCGACAGGGTGAGGAGACCCAGTACTTC.

The chain has TRBV11-2 and TRBJ2-1; the match to TRBD2 covers 7 bases. V trimming: 5 bases; J trimming: 7 bases; junction bases outside the gene matches: 14. The CDR3 has 16 amino acids. Per the germline V gene, CDR1 is SGHAT and CDR2 is FQNNGV. The CDR3 here is CASSPSSALGGNEQFF. CDR3 in DNA: TGTGCCAGCAGCCCATCTAGCGCTCTCGGGGGGAATGAGCAGTTCTTC.

The gene calls are TRBV7-2 and TRBJ1-4, with D possibly matching TRBD1 (5 bases). Trimming removed 2 bases from V and 5 bases from J, with 15 bases in between. This CDR3 contains 16 residues. CDR1 and CDR2 from the germline V gene are SGHTA and FQGNSA. CDR3 in amino acids: CASSLRPGLGNEKLFF. The CDR3 region has the DNA TGTGCCAGCAGCTTAAGGCCGGGACTGGGGAATGAAAAACTGTTTTTT.

The rearrangement links TRBV6-1 to TRBJ2-7; weak D call: TRBD1 (6 bases). The CDR3 has 14 amino acids. V was clipped by 0 bases and J by 3 bases, with 9 bases between them. From germline, CDR1 is MNHNS and CDR2 SASEGT. The CDR3, as DNA: TGTGCCAGCAGTGAAGCCCCGACAGGCTACGAGCAGTACTTC. Encoded protein: CASSEAPTGYEQYF.

This clone occurred once. The chain links TRBV4-2 to TRBJ1-2; D gene unclear. V was trimmed by 4 bases and J by 7 bases, leaving 19 bases between them. Germline CDR1 and CDR2: LGHNA and YNFKEQ. The length of the CDR3 is 15 residues. The CDR3 nucleotides read TGTGCCAGCAGCCCAGAGGCGGCCAGTTCACGTGGCTACACCTTC. Protein: CASSPEAASSRGYTF.

The gene calls are TRBV5-1 and TRBJ2-1; either TRBD1 or TRBD2 may supply D (6 bases each). Trimming shortened V by 1 base and J by 7 bases, and 12 bases separated the two germline ends. The CDR3 spans 14 residues. The germline V gene encodes CDR1 SGHRS and CDR2 YFSETQ. DNA of the CDR3: TGCGCCAGCAGCTTGAGGGGGGCGGGAAATGAGCAGTTCTTC. It specifies CASSLRGAGNEQFF. The whole variable domain, remainder taken from reference TRBV5-1 and TRBJ2-1, is KAGVTQTPRYLIKTRGQQVTLSCSPISGHRSVSWYQQTPGQGLQFLFEYFSETQRNKGNFPGRFSGRQFSNSRSEMNVSTLELGDSALYLCASSLRGAGNEQFFGPGTRLTVL.

The V and J genes are TRBV11-2 and TRBJ1-4, with TRBD1 matching 7 bases. This CDR3 is built from 14 residues. V trimming: 5 bases; J trimming: 10 bases; junction bases outside the gene matches: 10. Germline CDR1 is SGHAT and CDR2 is FQNNGV. The CDR3 DNA follows: TGTGCCAGCAGCGATCGACAGGGTTTAGGAAAACTGTTTTTT. Residues: CASSDRQGLGKLFF. Variable domain in full (rest from reference TRBV11-2 and TRBJ1-4): EAGVAQSPRYKIIEKRQSVAFWCNPISGHATLYWYQQILGQGPKLLIQFQNNGVVDDSQLPKDRFSAERLKGVDSTLKIQPAKLEDSAVYLCASSDRQGLGKLFFGSGTQLSVL.

This rearrangement joins TRBV5-4 to TRBJ1-1; unclear D gene. V was pared by 6 bases and J by 3 bases, with 15 bases between. CDR1 is SGHNT, CDR2 YYREEE, per germline (reference sequence). The CDR3 runs to 14 residues. CDR3 in DNA: TGTGCCAGCACCCCCTCGTTGGCAGACACTGAAGCTTTCTTT. Residues: CASTPSLADTEAFF. Drawing the rest from reference TRBV5-4 and TRBJ1-1, the complete variable domain is ETGVTQSPTHLIKTRGQQVTLRCSSQSGHNTVSWYQQALGQGPQFIFQYYREEENGRGNFPPRFSGLQFPNYSSELNVNALELDDSALYLCASTPSLADTEAFFGQGTRLTVV.

This rearrangement joins TRBV19 to TRBJ2-2; TRBD1 agrees at 7 bases. The CDR3 has 16 amino acids. Germline V gives CDR1 LNHDA, CDR2 SQIVND (reference sequence). J lost 4 bases, V lost 6 bases, and 11 bases had no gene match. This CDR3 reads CASRTRGLNSTGELFF. Written as DNA, the CDR3 is TGTGCCAGTAGAACGAGGGGGCTTAATAGCACCGGGGAGCTGTTTTTT. Combining the CDR3 with reference TRBV19 and TRBJ2-2 gives the whole variable domain DGGITQSPKYLFRKEGQNVTLSCEQNLNHDAMYWYRQDPGQGLRLIYYSQIVNDFQKGDIAEGYSVSREKKESFPLTVTSAQKNPTAFYLCASRTRGLNSTGELFFGEGSRLTVL.

The chain uses TRBV7-2 and TRBJ1-3; possible D gene TRBD1, 6 bases. This CDR3 spans 16 amino acids. Between the trimmed V and J ends, which lost 4 bases and 0 bases, there was a span of 13 bases. CDR1 and CDR2 from the germline V gene are SGHTA and FQGNSA. The DNA for the CDR3 is TGTGCCAGCAGCTGGGGGACACTGAGCTCTGGAAACACCATATATTTT. It specifies CASSWGTLSSGNTIYF.

This chain connects TRBV2 to TRBJ1-1, with D perhaps matching TRBD1 (5 bases). V lost 6 bases to trimming and J lost 1 base, with 12 bases between them. In germline, CDR1 is SNHLY, CDR2 FYNNEI. CDR3 length equals 14 residues. DNA for the CDR3: TGTGCCAGCAGAGGGGAACTGGGGAACACTGAAGCTTTCTTT. Its protein product is CASRGELGNTEAFF.

V and J are TRBV6-1 and TRBJ2-5; TRBD2 is a possible D gene (6 bases). Germline CDR1 and CDR2: MNHNS and SASEGT. V was shortened by 3 bases and J by 1 base, with 24 bases between the two germline ends. CDR3 size: 19 residues. The CDR3 loop reads CASSDGRKRRGFGQETQYF. CDR3 coding DNA: TGTGCCAGCAGTGATGGACGCAAAAGGAGGGGATTTGGCCAAGAGACCCAGTACTTC.

The V and J genes are TRBV6-2 or TRBV6-3 and TRBJ1-2; 7 positions match TRBD1. With V trimmed by 6 bases and J by 6 bases, 4 bases remained unmatched. CDR3 size: 12 residues. In germline, CDR1 is MNHEY, CDR2 SVGEGT. CDR3 residues: CASSPTGDGYTF. In DNA form, the CDR3 reads TGTGCCAGCAGCCCAACAGGGGATGGCTACACCTTC.